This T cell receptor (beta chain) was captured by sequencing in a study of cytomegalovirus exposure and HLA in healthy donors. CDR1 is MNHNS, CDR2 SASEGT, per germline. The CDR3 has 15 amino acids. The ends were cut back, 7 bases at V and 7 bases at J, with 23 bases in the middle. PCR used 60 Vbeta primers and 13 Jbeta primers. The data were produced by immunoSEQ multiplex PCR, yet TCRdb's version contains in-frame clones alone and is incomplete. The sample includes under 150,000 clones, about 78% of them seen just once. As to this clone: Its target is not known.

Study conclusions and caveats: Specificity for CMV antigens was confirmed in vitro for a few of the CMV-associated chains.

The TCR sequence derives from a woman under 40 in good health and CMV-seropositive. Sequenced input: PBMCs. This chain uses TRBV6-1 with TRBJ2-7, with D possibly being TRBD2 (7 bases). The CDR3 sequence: CASNRGGHLLEEQYF. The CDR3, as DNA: TGTGCCAGCAATAGGGGGGGACATCTGCTAGAGGAGCAGTACTTC.